The rows below give T cell receptor beta chains drawn from one sample of a study of shared clonotypes between healthy human individuals. The assay was immunoSEQ multiplex PCR, and TCRdb's table has in-frame clones only and misses some. The data contain 2 million to 3 million clones, under 95% of them singletons. The sample comprised naive CD4+ T cells from PBMCs. These TCRs come from a man aged 18 to 29 in good health. Some clones in this sample may be carry-over from other donors' samples. Each CDR3 is given with its conserved first and last residue. The order of the fields is CDR3 protein, CDR3 DNA, D gene, J gene, CDR3 length, clone size, V gene. A D gene is named only where the DNA matches it firmly. Clone size appears in some rows only: once, few, many, or a class for an expanded clone.

cdr3_aa: CASGFSGIGNEQFF
cdr3_nt: TGTGCTAGTGGTTTTAGCGGGATTGGCAATGAGCAGTTCTTC
d_call: TRBD2
j_call: TRBJ2-1
cdr3_length: 14
clone_size: NA
v_call: TRBV12-5

cdr3_aa: CSVDPTLDSLYGYTF
cdr3_nt: TGCAGCGTTGATCCAACCCTTGACAGCCTCTATGGCTACACCTTC
d_call: NA
j_call: TRBJ1-2
cdr3_length: 15
clone_size: NA
v_call: TRBV29-1

cdr3_aa: CASSRQVSGELFF
cdr3_nt: TGTGCCAGCAGCCGACAGGTGTCCGGGGAGCTGTTTTTT
d_call: NA
j_call: TRBJ2-2
cdr3_length: 13
clone_size: NA
v_call: TRBV14

cdr3_aa: CAWSVRQYGYTF
cdr3_nt: TGTGCCTGGAGTGTACGGCAGTATGGCTACACCTTC
d_call: NA
j_call: TRBJ1-2
cdr3_length: 12
clone_size: NA
v_call: TRBV30

cdr3_aa: CASSLGPGGEGYTF
cdr3_nt: TGTGCCAGCAGCTTAGGTCCTGGGGGTGAGGGCTACACCTTC
d_call: NA
j_call: TRBJ1-2
cdr3_length: 14
clone_size: NA
v_call: TRBV7-8

cdr3_aa: CASRRILAGGRLEQYF
cdr3_nt: TGTGCCAGCAGACGTATTCTAGCGGGAGGCCGTTTGGAGCAGTACTTC
d_call: TRBD2
j_call: TRBJ2-7
cdr3_length: 16
clone_size: NA
v_call: TRBV13

cdr3_aa: CASSQEWYSGNTIYF
cdr3_nt: TGTGCCAGCAGCCAAGAATGGTACTCTGGAAACACCATATATTTT
d_call: NA
j_call: TRBJ1-3
cdr3_length: 15
clone_size: NA
v_call: TRBV4-2

cdr3_aa: CASSPQGGGYEQFF
cdr3_nt: TGTGCCAGCAGCCCCCAAGGGGGGGGATATGAGCAGTTCTTC
d_call: NA
j_call: TRBJ2-1
cdr3_length: 14
clone_size: NA
v_call: TRBV28

cdr3_aa: CATSRRDRDNEQFF
cdr3_nt: TGTGCCACCAGCAGGCGGGACAGGGACAATGAGCAGTTCTTC
d_call: TRBD1
j_call: TRBJ2-1
cdr3_length: 14
clone_size: NA
v_call: TRBV15

cdr3_aa: CASSSPFGETQYF
cdr3_nt: TGTGCCAGCAGCTCCCCCTTCGGAGAGACCCAGTACTTC
d_call: NA
j_call: TRBJ2-5
cdr3_length: 13
clone_size: NA
v_call: TRBV5-4

cdr3_aa: CASSAQRGSYSNQPQHF
cdr3_nt: TGTGCCAGCAGTGCCCAGAGGGGATCCTATAGCAATCAGCCCCAGCATTTT
d_call: NA
j_call: TRBJ1-5
cdr3_length: 17
clone_size: NA
v_call: TRBV28

cdr3_aa: CASSLELAGITMRQFF
cdr3_nt: TGTGCCAGCAGCTTAGAGCTAGCGGGGATTACAATGAGACAGTTCTTC
d_call: TRBD2
j_call: TRBJ2-1
cdr3_length: 16
clone_size: NA
v_call: TRBV11-2

cdr3_aa: CASSLEGLRSYNEQFF
cdr3_nt: TGCGCCAGCAGCTTGGAAGGACTAAGGTCCTACAATGAGCAGTTCTTC
d_call: NA
j_call: TRBJ2-1
cdr3_length: 16
clone_size: NA
v_call: TRBV5-1

cdr3_aa: CASSLGYGNTEAFF
cdr3_nt: TGCGCCAGCAGCTTGGGTTACGGGAACACTGAAGCTTTCTTT
d_call: NA
j_call: TRBJ1-1
cdr3_length: 14
clone_size: NA
v_call: TRBV5-1

cdr3_aa: CASSTRSTGPGEAFF
cdr3_nt: TGTGCCAGTAGTACCCGTTCTACAGGGCCCGGGGAAGCTTTCTTT
d_call: NA
j_call: TRBJ1-1
cdr3_length: 15
clone_size: NA
v_call: TRBV19

cdr3_aa: CASSSLGIAGGEQFF
cdr3_nt: TGCGCCAGCAGCTCCCTCGGGATAGCGGGCGGTGAGCAGTTCTTC
d_call: TRBD2
j_call: TRBJ2-1
cdr3_length: 15
clone_size: NA
v_call: TRBV5-1

cdr3_aa: CASSLSTSGSTDTQYF
cdr3_nt: TGCGCCAGCAGCTTGTCCACTAGCGGGAGCACAGATACGCAGTATTTT
d_call: TRBD2
j_call: TRBJ2-3
cdr3_length: 16
clone_size: NA
v_call: TRBV5-1

cdr3_aa: CASSVNQGWSPLHF
cdr3_nt: TGTGCCAGCAGCGTCAATCAGGGGTGGTCACCCCTCCACTTT
d_call: NA
j_call: TRBJ1-6
cdr3_length: 14
clone_size: NA
v_call: TRBV7-9

cdr3_aa: CASSLMLSEAFF
cdr3_nt: TGCGCCAGCAGCCTAATGCTGTCTGAAGCTTTCTTT
d_call: NA
j_call: TRBJ1-1
cdr3_length: 12
clone_size: NA
v_call: TRBV4-1

cdr3_aa: CASSEKLAVHQETQYF
cdr3_nt: TGCGCCAGCAGTGAAAAACTAGCGGTGCACCAAGAGACCCAGTACTTC
d_call: TRBD2
j_call: TRBJ2-5
cdr3_length: 16
clone_size: NA
v_call: TRBV10-2

cdr3_aa: CASTFGGANTGELFF
cdr3_nt: TGTGCCAGCACCTTTGGCGGGGCGAACACCGGGGAGCTGTTTTTT
d_call: NA
j_call: TRBJ2-2
cdr3_length: 15
clone_size: NA
v_call: TRBV6-5

cdr3_aa: CAIRGGDGTQYF
cdr3_nt: TGTGCCATCAGAGGGGGGGACGGGACCCAGTACTTC
d_call: NA
j_call: TRBJ2-5
cdr3_length: 12
clone_size: NA
v_call: TRBV10-3

cdr3_aa: CASSETSGSGNEQFF
cdr3_nt: TGTGCCAGCAGTGAGACTAGCGGGAGTGGTAATGAGCAGTTCTTC
d_call: TRBD2
j_call: TRBJ2-1
cdr3_length: 15
clone_size: NA
v_call: TRBV25-1

cdr3_aa: CASSEAGSPLHF
cdr3_nt: TGTGCCAGCAGCGAAGCGGGGTCACCCCTCCACTTT
d_call: NA
j_call: TRBJ1-6
cdr3_length: 12
clone_size: NA
v_call: TRBV25-1

cdr3_aa: CASSHTLNTEAFF
cdr3_nt: TGTGCCAGCAGCCATACATTGAACACTGAAGCTTTCTTT
d_call: NA
j_call: TRBJ1-1
cdr3_length: 13
clone_size: NA
v_call: TRBV14

cdr3_aa: CASSSGGGNQPQHF
cdr3_nt: TGTGCCAGCAGCTCTGGGGGGGGCAATCAGCCCCAGCATTTT
d_call: NA
j_call: TRBJ1-5
cdr3_length: 14
clone_size: NA
v_call: TRBV7-9

cdr3_aa: CASSPTGGKIYYEQYF
cdr3_nt: TGTGCCAGTAGTCCCACAGGGGGGAAGATTTACTACGAGCAGTACTTC
d_call: TRBD1
j_call: TRBJ2-7
cdr3_length: 16
clone_size: NA
v_call: TRBV19

cdr3_aa: CASSFASGSLVTQYF
cdr3_nt: TGTGCCAGCAGCTTCGCTAGCGGGAGTTTAGTGACCCAGTACTTC
d_call: TRBD2
j_call: TRBJ2-5
cdr3_length: 15
clone_size: NA
v_call: TRBV7-2

cdr3_aa: CSVVSLRVGLF
cdr3_nt: TGCAGCGTTGTATCTTTGAGAGTTGGACTCTTC
d_call: NA
j_call: TRBJ2-1
cdr3_length: 11
clone_size: NA
v_call: TRBV29-1

cdr3_aa: CAIRSTERDFGEQYF
cdr3_nt: TGTGCCATCAGGTCTACGGAGCGGGATTTCGGCGAGCAGTACTTC
d_call: TRBD2
j_call: TRBJ2-7
cdr3_length: 15
clone_size: NA
v_call: TRBV10-3

cdr3_aa: CASSQGTSGIYEQYF
cdr3_nt: TGTGCCAGCAGCCAAGGGACTAGCGGGATCTACGAGCAGTACTTC
d_call: TRBD2
j_call: TRBJ2-7
cdr3_length: 15
clone_size: NA
v_call: TRBV5-6

cdr3_aa: CASSLALTSGEETQYF
cdr3_nt: TGCGCCAGCAGCTTGGCCCTGACTAGCGGAGAAGAGACCCAGTACTTC
d_call: TRBD2
j_call: TRBJ2-5
cdr3_length: 16
clone_size: NA
v_call: TRBV5-1

cdr3_aa: CATSLWTSGSGEGFQYF
cdr3_nt: TGTGCCACCAGCCTCTGGACTAGCGGGAGTGGGGAGGGGTTTCAGTACTTC
d_call: TRBD2
j_call: TRBJ2-4
cdr3_length: 17
clone_size: NA
v_call: TRBV15

cdr3_aa: CASSVDGGRTTEAFF
cdr3_nt: TGTGCCAGCAGCGTAGATGGGGGGAGGACCACTGAAGCTTTCTTT
d_call: NA
j_call: TRBJ1-1
cdr3_length: 15
clone_size: NA
v_call: TRBV9

cdr3_aa: CASSTLRREGRFTGELFF
cdr3_nt: TGCGCCAGCAGCACATTACGGCGGGAGGGCCGATTCACCGGGGAGCTGTTTTTT
d_call: TRBD2
j_call: TRBJ2-2
cdr3_length: 18
clone_size: NA
v_call: TRBV4-1

cdr3_aa: CASSITSGRAYEQYF
cdr3_nt: TGTGCCAGTAGTATTACTAGCGGGAGAGCCTACGAGCAGTACTTC
d_call: TRBD2
j_call: TRBJ2-7
cdr3_length: 15
clone_size: NA
v_call: TRBV19

cdr3_aa: CASRGAADTQYF
cdr3_nt: TGTGCCAGCAGGGGAGCGGCAGATACGCAGTATTTT
d_call: NA
j_call: TRBJ2-3
cdr3_length: 12
clone_size: NA
v_call: TRBV11-3

cdr3_aa: CASNLDRGTGELFF
cdr3_nt: TGTGCCAGCAATCTTGACAGGGGGACCGGGGAGCTGTTTTTT
d_call: TRBD1
j_call: TRBJ2-2
cdr3_length: 14
clone_size: NA
v_call: TRBV28

cdr3_aa: CASSLTGFQPQHF
cdr3_nt: TGCGCCAGCAGCTTGACAGGGTTTCAGCCCCAGCATTTT
d_call: NA
j_call: TRBJ1-5
cdr3_length: 13
clone_size: once
v_call: TRBV5-1

cdr3_aa: CASSHPSSGSPKNIQYF
cdr3_nt: TGTGCCAGCAGCCACCCATCTAGCGGGAGTCCCAAAAACATTCAGTACTTC
d_call: TRBD2
j_call: TRBJ2-4
cdr3_length: 17
clone_size: NA
v_call: TRBV11-3

cdr3_aa: CSAALRQKNTEAFF
cdr3_nt: TGCAGCGCCGCTCTCCGACAGAAGAACACTGAAGCTTTCTTT
d_call: NA
j_call: TRBJ1-1
cdr3_length: 14
clone_size: few
v_call: TRBV29-1

cdr3_aa: CASSQYGGTGTQYF
cdr3_nt: TGCGCCAGCAGCCAATACGGAGGGACGGGGACGCAGTATTTT
d_call: NA
j_call: TRBJ2-3
cdr3_length: 14
clone_size: NA
v_call: TRBV4-1

cdr3_aa: CASSLTSAAGNEQFF
cdr3_nt: TGTGCCAGCAGCCTGACTAGCGCAGCTGGGAATGAGCAGTTCTTC
d_call: TRBD2
j_call: TRBJ2-1
cdr3_length: 15
clone_size: once
v_call: TRBV9

cdr3_aa: CASSSVGNEKLFF
cdr3_nt: TGTGCCAGCAGCTCCGTTGGTAATGAAAAACTGTTTTTT
d_call: NA
j_call: TRBJ1-4
cdr3_length: 13
clone_size: NA
v_call: TRBV7-9

cdr3_aa: CASSEMGYEQYF
cdr3_nt: TGTGCCAGCAGTGAAATGGGGTACGAGCAGTACTTC
d_call: NA
j_call: TRBJ2-7
cdr3_length: 12
clone_size: NA
v_call: TRBV2

cdr3_aa: CASSSSGGRRNEKLFF
cdr3_nt: TGTGCCAGCAGTTCCTCGGGGGGGCGAAGAAATGAAAAACTGTTTTTT
d_call: NA
j_call: TRBJ1-4
cdr3_length: 16
clone_size: NA
v_call: TRBV6-5

cdr3_aa: CASSPTSGRALEQYF
cdr3_nt: TGTGCCAGCTCACCTACTAGCGGGAGGGCTCTCGAGCAGTACTTC
d_call: TRBD2
j_call: TRBJ2-7
cdr3_length: 15
clone_size: NA
v_call: TRBV18

cdr3_aa: CASSPLAGVSYEQYF
cdr3_nt: TGTGCCAGCAGCCCCTTAGCGGGTGTTTCCTACGAGCAGTACTTC
d_call: TRBD2
j_call: TRBJ2-7
cdr3_length: 15
clone_size: once
v_call: TRBV7-2